This TCR beta chain was captured in a study of T cell repertoires in cytomegalovirus infection. As for the study in general: CMV epitopes, recently identified HLA-C-restricted and well-studied HLA-B-restricted, were used. Public TCR beta signatures marked donors with CMV infection and the matching HLA.

Via MiXCR, TCRdb re-called the reads, giving one row per CDR3 protein. The sample includes fewer than 1,000,000 distinct CDR3 sequences, about a third of them seen just once. General study results and limits: HLA-C-restricted CMV-specific TCR beta clonotypes prevailed in the ex vivo response. CMV carriers with the relevant HLA were identified by cumulative public TCR beta family frequency.

This CDR3 contains 16 residues. Trimming shortened V by 3 bases and J by 6 bases, and 18 bases separated the two germline ends. Germline CDR1 reads SGHVS; CDR2 reads FNYEAQ. Turning to this clonotype: What it binds is not known.

The receptor was isolated from a human donor in good health (CMV status not recorded). Some clones in this sample may be carry-over from other donors' samples. Sequencing was performed on cultured CD8+ T cells from PBMCs, taken from culture after CMV antigen stimulation. The V and J genes are TRBV7-6 and TRBJ2-1; D is unresolved. Written as DNA, the CDR3 is TGTGCCAGCAGCTTTTTAGTCCCCCAGACACTCAATGAGCAGTTCTTC. Protein: CASSFLVPQTLNEQFF.